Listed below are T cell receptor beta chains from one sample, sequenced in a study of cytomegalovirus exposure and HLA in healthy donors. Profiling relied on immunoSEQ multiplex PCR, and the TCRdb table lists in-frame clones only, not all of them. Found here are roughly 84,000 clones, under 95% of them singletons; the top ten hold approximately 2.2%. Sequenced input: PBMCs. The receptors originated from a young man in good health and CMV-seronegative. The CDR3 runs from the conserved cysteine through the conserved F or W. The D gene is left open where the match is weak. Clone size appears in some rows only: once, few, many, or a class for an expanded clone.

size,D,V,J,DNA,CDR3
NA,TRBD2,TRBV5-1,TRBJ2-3,TGCGCCAGCAGCTGGGGGGACTATACAGATACGCAGTATTTT,CASSWGDYTDTQYF
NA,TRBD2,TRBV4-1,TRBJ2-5,TGCGCCAGCAGCCGGGGATCGGGGGGGGAGACCCAGTACTTC,CASSRGSGGETQYF
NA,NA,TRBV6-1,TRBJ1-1,TGTGCCAGCAGCTCACAGCCCAACACTGAAGCTTTCTTT,CASSSQPNTEAFF
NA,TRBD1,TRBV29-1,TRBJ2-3,TGCAGCGTAACGGGACAGGGTGGAGATACGCAGTATTTT,CSVTGQGGDTQYF
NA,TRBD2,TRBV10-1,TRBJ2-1,TGCGCCAGCAGTGACCCGCTAGCGGGGGCCTCGGGGAGGGAGCAGTTCTTC,CASSDPLAGASGREQFF
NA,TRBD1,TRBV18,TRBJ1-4,TGTGCCAGCTCAGGATCCCCGACAGGGTGGAATGAAAAACTGTTTTTT,CASSGSPTGWNEKLFF
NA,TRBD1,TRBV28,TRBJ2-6,TGTGCCAGCAGTTTCCGACAGGGGGCTCGTGGGGCCAACGTCCTGACTTTC,CASSFRQGARGANVLTF
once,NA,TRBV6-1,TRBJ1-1,TGTGCCAGCAGTGAAATGATAGGGGCGATCCGAATGAACACTGAAGCTTTCTTT,CASSEMIGAIRMNTEAFF
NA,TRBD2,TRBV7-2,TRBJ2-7,TGTGCCAGCAGCTTAGAACTAGCGGGGATTCACGAGCAGTACTTC,CASSLELAGIHEQYF
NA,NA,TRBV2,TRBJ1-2,TGTGCCAGCAGTCTCGGTGACTATGGCTACACCTTC,CASSLGDYGYTF
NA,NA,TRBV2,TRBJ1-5,TGTGCCAGCAGTGATCGGGGATCGAGCAATCAGCCCCAGCATTTT,CASSDRGSSNQPQHF
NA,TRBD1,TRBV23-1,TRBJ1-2,TGCGCCAGCAGTCAACATATCCCCAACTACAGGGGGCAATTGGAATATGGCTACACCTTC,CASSQHIPNYRGQLEYGYTF
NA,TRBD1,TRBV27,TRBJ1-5,TGTGCCAGCAGTCAACGGGACAGGGAGAATCAGCCCCAGCATTTT,CASSQRDRENQPQHF
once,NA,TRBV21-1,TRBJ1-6,TGTGCCAGCCCCCCTACGGGACATTGCCCTACCTATAATTCACCCCTCCACTTT,CASPPTGHCPTYNSPLHF
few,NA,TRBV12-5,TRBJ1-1,TGTGCTAGTGGTTTGGTAACGAGGGCAGTCCATTTTTTGAACACTGAAGCTTTCTTT,CASGLVTRAVHFLNTEAFF